The TCR beta chain described here comes from a study of T cell repertoires in cytomegalovirus infection. In the study overall: A matching HLA type, together with CMV infection, was signaled by public TCR beta signatures.

Findings and limits, study-wide: HLA-C-restricted CMV clonotypes gave the most frequent clonotype in two of eight donors. The cumulative frequency of public TCR beta families identified carriers of CMV plus the relevant HLA.

TCRdb independently ran MiXCR on the reads; one entry per CDR3 protein. The table includes roughly 230,000 distinct CDR3 sequences, approximately 13% detected once. The germline V gene encodes CDR1 MDHEN and CDR2 SYDVKM. This CDR3 contains 16 residues. Trimming shortened V by 5 bases and J by 4 bases, and 18 bases separated the two germline ends. This clonotype occurred many times. Its antigen is still unknown. The TCR was taken from a human donor in good health (CMV status not recorded). Some clones in this sample may be carry-over from other donors' samples. V usage is TRBV28 and J usage is TRBJ2-1; perhaps TRBD2 as D (6 bases). Sample: PBMCs. The CDR3 loop reads CASSPFGLPGYNEQFF. The CDR3 DNA follows: TGTGCCAGCAGTCCATTCGGACTACCAGGGTACAATGAGCAGTTCTTC.